What follows are 28 T cell receptor beta chains derived from one specimen sequenced in a study of beta chain features in type 1 diabetes (dated by TCRdb to between 2017 and 2018). To prepare the library, the immunoSEQ multiplex PCR assay was applied. The High Capacity cDNA Reverse Transcription Kit was used to reverse transcribe all of the isolated RNA, meaning that expressed TCRB transcripts were what got sequenced. Not all clones reach the TCRdb copy of this immuneACCESS table, which keeps in-frame sequences only. Checked studies attribute under half of the gap to unresolved V genes and leave the rest unexplained. Counted in this sample were roughly 240,000 clones; roughly 70% of them appeared once. The ten largest clones take up roughly 0.048% of the sample. Sequencing input: naive CD4+ T cells from blood. The cell subset or site label, read with the paper, signifies: true naive CD4+ T cells. The origin of the receptors is a man younger than 45 in good health.

This chain uses TRBV7-9 with TRBJ2-1; 7 bases are shared with TRBD1. Unmatched junction bases numbered 16, after V lost 5 bases and J lost 6 bases. From germline, CDR1 is SEHNR and CDR2 FQNEAQ (reference sequence). The CDR3 has 17 residues. The chain's CDR3 is CASSPRLDRATGNEQFF. For the CDR3, the DNA is TGTGCCAGCAGCCCCCGACTCGACAGGGCGACCGGCAATGAGCAGTTCTTC.

The chain is built from TRBV6-5 and TRBJ2-3; 9 bases are shared with TRBD1. The V gene end was trimmed by 2 bases and the J gene end by 1 base; junction bases not matched to a gene: 1. CDR1 and CDR2 from the germline V gene are MNHEY and SVGAGI. The CDR3 loop spans 15 amino acids. Here the CDR3 reads CASSYGDRGTDTQYF. The CDR3 DNA follows: TGTGCCAGCAGTTACGGGGACAGGGGCACAGATACGCAGTATTTT.

The chain carries TRBV30 and TRBJ1-2; 11 bases map to TRBD1. The germline V gene encodes CDR1 GTSNPN and CDR2 SVGIG (reference sequence). J was trimmed by 0 bases and V by 4 bases; bases with no gene match: 13. The CDR3 is 18 residues long. Here the CDR3 DNA reads TGTGCCTGGACACCCTGGGGGGACAGGGGGATCTCTAACTATGGCTACACCTTC. Its translation: CAWTPWGDRGISNYGYTF.

Comment on this clone: Other DNA sequences in this sample translate to the same CDR3. The rearrangement links TRBV29-1 to TRBJ2-3; D is uncertain. The CDR3 contains 13 residues. Trimming left V 6 bases short and J 1 base short, with 11 bases between. Germline V gene sequence: CDR1 SQVTM, CDR2 ANQGSEA. CDR3 sequence: CSVARGRTDTQYF. The CDR3, as DNA: TGCAGCGTGGCCCGCGGCCGCACAGATACGCAGTATTTT.

This clone has just a few counts. This chain uses TRBV7-9 with TRBJ2-3; unclear D gene. The CDR3 is made up of 12 amino acids. Germline lookup yields CDR1 SEHNR and CDR2 FQNEAQ (reference sequence). With 5 bases removed from V and 6 bases from J, the gap between germline ends came to 9 bases. CDR3 sequence: CASSGSWDTQYF. CDR3 nucleotide sequence: TGTGCCAGCAGCGGTAGCTGGGATACGCAGTATTTT.

CDR3 coding DNA: TGTGCCTGGGGAACAGGGTACAATCAGCCCCAGCATTTT. It specifies CAWGTGYNQPQHF. J is TRBJ1-5 and V is TRBV30, with D possibly TRBD1 on 6 matching bases. This CDR3 contains 13 residues. V lost 5 bases, J lost 3 bases, and 11 bases lay in between. Germline-derived CDR1 and CDR2 are GTSNPN and SVGIG (reference sequence).

V usage is TRBV29-1 and J usage is TRBJ1-5; no definite D call. Germline CDR1 is SQVTM and CDR2 is ANQGSEA. V was shortened by 5 bases and J by 6 bases, with 11 bases between the two germline ends. This CDR3 is 12 amino acids long. CDR3 in DNA: TGCAGCGTTCTCTCCGAGGGTCAGCCCCAGCATTTT. Its protein is CSVLSEGQPQHF.

The DNA for the CDR3 is TGTGCCAGCGGGCAGATGAACACTGAAGCTTTCTTT. Translated: CASGQMNTEAFF. This rearrangement joins TRBV6-1 to TRBJ1-1; D ambiguous. Germline-derived CDR1 and CDR2 are MNHNS and SASEGT. The CDR3 sequence is 12 residues long. V lost 8 bases to trimming and J lost 0 bases, with 7 bases between them.

This clone was seen more than once but under ten times. The chain has TRBV30 and TRBJ1-5; D gene unclear. CDR1 GTSNPN and CDR2 SVGIG come from the germline V gene (reference sequence). V gave up 5 bases and J gave up 4 bases, with 12 bases separating them. The length of the CDR3 is 13 residues. The CDR3 DNA follows: TGTGCCTGGGGTGGGGTGGGGAATCAGCCCCAGCATTTT. Residues: CAWGGVGNQPQHF. The whole variable domain, filled in from reference TRBV30 and TRBJ1-5, reads SQTIHQWPATLVQPVGSPLSLECTVEGTSNPNLYWYRQAAGRGLQLLFYSVGIGQISSEVPQNLSASRPQDRQFILSSKKLLLSDSGFYLCAWGGVGNQPQHFGDGTRLSIL.

V usage is TRBV29-1 and J usage is TRBJ2-5, with 7 bases aligning to TRBD1. Germline CDR1 reads SQVTM; CDR2 reads ANQGSEA. There are 11 residues in the CDR3. Trimming took 7 bases from V and 5 from J; bases not matched to a gene: 4. The CDR3 bases are TGCAGCGCAGGGGGAGTCGAGACCCAGTACTTC. Its protein is CSAGGVETQYF.

The chain recombines TRBV7-8 with TRBJ2-1; 7 bases are shared with TRBD1. V lost 2 bases and J lost 0; bases outside the gene matches: 4. The germline gives CDR1 SGHVS, CDR2 FQNEAQ. The CDR3 loop spans 16 amino acids. The CDR3 protein is CASSLPGQSSYNEQFF. The CDR3 coding sequence is TGTGCCAGCAGCTTACCGGGACAGAGCTCCTACAATGAGCAGTTCTTC.

The chain is built from TRBV6-6 and TRBJ2-4; 8 bases match TRBD1. Trimming at V came to 8 bases and at J to 2 bases, leaving 5 bases not matched to a gene. The CDR3 is made up of 14 amino acids. The germline V gene has CDR1 MNHNY and CDR2 SVGAGI (reference sequence). CDR3 nucleotide sequence: TGTGCCAGCGGACAGGGCGAAACCAAAAACATTCAGTACTTC. This gives the protein CASGQGETKNIQYF.

This chain uses TRBV14 with TRBJ1-6; TRBD1 aligns across 9 bases. Germline V CDR1 and CDR2: SGHDN, FVKESK. This CDR3 is built from 13 residues. V dropped 4 bases and J dropped 10; count of bases not matched to a gene: 2. The CDR3 DNA follows: TGTGCCAGCAGCCGGACAGGGGCCTCACCCCTCCACTTT. Amino acids: CASSRTGASPLHF.

The V call is TRBV30, the J call TRBJ2-3; 9 bases are shared with TRBD2. V gave up 2 bases and J gave up 6 bases; unmatched junction bases: 9. This CDR3 comprises 15 residues. Looked up from germline, CDR1 is GTSNPN and CDR2 is SVGIG (reference sequence). In DNA form, the CDR3 reads TGTGCCTGGAGTACCGAGAGCGGGGGGCCCGATACGCAGTATTTT. Translation: CAWSTESGGPDTQYF.

This clone was seen once. This chain joins TRBV2 and TRBJ2-1; 8 bases align to TRBD1. After removal of 8 bases from V and 8 bases from J, the junction contained 8 bases not matched to a gene. CDR3 length equals 13 residues. CDR1 is SNHLY, CDR2 FYNNEI, per germline. CDR3 sequence reads: CASGDRLFDEQFF. CDR3 DNA sequence: TGTGCCAGCGGGGACAGGCTGTTCGATGAGCAGTTCTTC.

On this clone: Other DNA variants within this sample encode the same CDR3. The chain employs TRBV30 and TRBJ1-1; D not certain. This CDR3 has 10 amino acids. Trimming left V 3 bases short and J 5 bases short, with 4 bases between. Germline values: CDR1 GTSNPN, CDR2 SVGIG (reference sequence). The CDR3 sequence: CAWSRTEAFF. The CDR3 nucleotides read TGTGCCTGGAGCCGAACTGAAGCTTTCTTT.

This clone turned up a few times. J is TRBJ2-7 and V is TRBV10-3, with D tentatively TRBD1 (5 bases). The germline CDR1 and CDR2 sequences are ENHRY and SYGVKD. Trimming left V 7 bases short and J 5 bases short, with 18 bases between. This CDR3 comprises 14 residues. The CDR3 region is CAIKAQGNPNEQYF. CDR3 coding DNA: TGTGCCATCAAGGCCCAGGGCAACCCCAACGAGCAGTACTTC.

The J gene is TRBJ2-5, the V gene TRBV30; the D is unclear. V was cut by 4 bases and J by 1 base, with 10 bases left in between. The germline gives CDR1 GTSNPN, CDR2 SVGIG (reference sequence). The CDR3 is 13 residues long. This CDR3 reads CAWKGGFQETQYF. The CDR3 bases are TGTGCCTGGAAGGGCGGTTTCCAAGAGACCCAGTACTTC.

The sample holds a few counts of this clone. V and J are TRBV30 and TRBJ1-5; 9 bases map to TRBD1. CDR1 is GTSNPN and CDR2 is SVGIG in the germline V gene (reference sequence). CDR3 length: 17 amino acids. V trimming: 2 bases; J trimming: 0 bases; junction bases outside the gene matches: 8. The CDR3 here is CAWSKETGGYSNQPQHF. The CDR3 nucleotides are TGTGCCTGGAGTAAAGAGACAGGGGGTTATAGCAATCAGCCCCAGCATTTT.

The chain joins TRBV25-1 to TRBJ1-5, with D unclear. V gave up 1 base and J gave up 3 bases, with 4 bases separating them. This CDR3 is built from 13 residues. Germline CDR1 reads MGHDK; CDR2 reads SYGVNS. The CDR3, as DNA: TGTGCCAGCAGTGAATCGAACAATCAGCCCCAGCATTTT. Translation gives CASSESNNQPQHF.

This sequence joins TRBV29-1 and TRBJ2-3; D is undetermined. The CDR3 is 14 residues long. V was shortened by 1 base and J by 6 bases, with 14 bases between the two germline ends. CDR1 is SQVTM, CDR2 ANQGSEA, per germline. The CDR3 DNA reads as TGCAGCGTTGAAGCGGTCTCTTTAGTGGATACGCAGTATTTT. Translated, it gives CSVEAVSLVDTQYF.

This rearrangement joins TRBV18 to TRBJ1-6; 8 bases agree with TRBD1. This CDR3 has 15 residues. Germline trimming cut 3 bases from V and 10 bases from J; bases unmatched to any gene: 8. Per germline, CDR1 KGHSH and CDR2 LQKENI. This CDR3 is CASSPGQESASPLHF. The CDR3 coding sequence is TGTGCCAGCTCACCGGGACAGGAGAGCGCCTCACCCCTCCACTTT.

This clone was detected only a few times. This chain uses TRBV7-2 with TRBJ2-3; D remains ambiguous. The CDR3 loop spans 13 amino acids. The germline V gene encodes CDR1 SGHTA and CDR2 FQGNSA. Trimming pared 8 bases from V and 4 bases from J, leaving 13 bases between. The CDR3 DNA is TGTGCCAGCGGACGCTGGGCTTCAGATACGCAGTATTTT. It translates to CASGRWASDTQYF.

V is TRBV11-2 and J is TRBJ2-5; TRBD2 matches at 10 bases. The CDR3 is 16 amino acids. Germline V gives CDR1 SGHAT, CDR2 FQNNGV. Losses at the gene ends were 3 bases for V and 1 base for J; bases not matched to a gene: 5. CDR3: CASSFTSGILQETQYF. In DNA form, the CDR3 reads TGTGCCAGCAGCTTTACTAGCGGGATTCTCCAAGAGACCCAGTACTTC.

This clone occurred a few times. The chain recombines TRBV29-1 with TRBJ2-7; 11 bases align to TRBD1. This CDR3 has 13 amino acids. CDR1 and CDR2 from the germline V gene are SQVTM and ANQGSEA. V trimming: 5 bases; J trimming: 10 bases; junction bases outside the gene matches: 10. CDR3 sequence (DNA): TGCAGCGTTTGGCCCGGGACAGGGGGTCATCAGTACTTC. It codes for CSVWPGTGGHQYF.

The V gene is TRBV5-1, the J gene TRBJ2-7; D ambiguous. The CDR3 covers 15 residues. CDR1 and CDR2 (germline): SGHRS, YFSETQ. Deletions cut 4 bases from V and 2 bases from J, with 16 bases between. DNA for the CDR3: TGCGCCAGCAGCCCCCGAGAAATTGCTACCTACGAGCAGTACTTC. This sequence encodes CASSPREIATYEQYF.

As DNA, the CDR3 is TGTGCCAGCAGATGGACAGGGCCATACAATGAGCAGTTCTTC. Protein product: CASRWTGPYNEQFF. The chain combines TRBV2 with TRBJ2-1; 8 bases agree with TRBD1. V trimming: 6 bases; J trimming: 4 bases; junction bases outside the gene matches: 5. The CDR3 extends over 14 amino acids. Germline loops: CDR1 SNHLY, CDR2 FYNNEI.

The chain is built from TRBV7-2 and TRBJ2-3, with D tentatively TRBD1 or TRBD2 (5 bases each). Germline CDR1 SGHTA, CDR2 FQGNSA. Trimming left V 5 bases short and J 6 bases short, with 18 bases between. CDR3 length equals 15 residues. The CDR3 sequence is CASSRRDPSADTQYF. In DNA form, the CDR3 reads TGTGCCAGCAGCCGCCGGGACCCGAGTGCGGATACGCAGTATTTT. The variable domain in full, with the rest retrieved from reference TRBV7-2 and TRBJ2-3, is GAGVSQSPSNKVTEKGKDVELRCDPISGHTALYWYRQSLGQGLEFLIYFQGNSAPDKSGLPSDRFSAERTGGSVSTLTIQRTQQEDSAVYLCASSRRDPSADTQYFGPGTRLTVL.